The 19 T cell receptor beta chains below come from one sample, sequenced in a study of T cell changes during pregnancy in multiple sclerosis. Generated by immunoSEQ multiplex PCR, the TCRdb table keeps only in-frame clones and is missing some. The data show about 83,000 clones, with about 91% seen just once and roughly 3.5% held by the top ten. The sample here was PBMCs, taken in the first trimester of pregnancy. Source of these receptors: a female donor in good health, serving as a control in a pregnancy study. Some clones in this sample may be carry-over from other donors' samples.

DNA for the CDR3: TGCGCCAGCAGCCCACATGAGGGGGGACAGGGTTACAATGAGCAGTTCTTC. This translates into CASSPHEGGQGYNEQFF. V is TRBV4-3 and J is TRBJ2-1, with 9 bases identical to TRBD1. The CDR3 has 17 amino acids. Germline V gene lookup returns CDR1 LGHNA and CDR2 YSLEER. With V trimmed by 4 bases and J by 4 bases, 11 bases remained unmatched.

The chain has TRBV28 and TRBJ2-4; 8 positions agree with TRBD2. With V trimmed by 5 bases and J by 1 base, 7 bases remained unmatched. The CDR3 has 16 residues. Looked up from germline, CDR1 is MDHEN and CDR2 is SYDVKM. CDR3 sequence reads: CASSPQRELAKNIQYF. CDR3 in DNA: TGTGCCAGCAGTCCCCAGCGGGAGCTGGCCAAAAACATTCAGTACTTC.

V gene TRBV18 combines with J gene TRBJ1-1; TRBD1 matches 8 bases. The CDR3 is made up of 14 amino acids. The junction had 4 bases not matched to a gene; V was cut back by 6 bases and J by 1 base. The germline V gene encodes CDR1 KGHSH and CDR2 LQKENI. CDR3 residues: CASSPTGANTEAFF. The CDR3 DNA reads as TGTGCCAGCTCGCCGACAGGGGCGAACACTGAAGCTTTCTTT.

This sequence joins TRBV12-5 and TRBJ2-1, with 12 positions matching TRBD2. Germline lookup yields CDR1 LGHNT and CDR2 FRNRAP. The CDR3 runs to 13 residues. V shed 7 bases, J shed 7 bases, and the junction held 2 bases outside the gene matches. The CDR3 region is CASDTSGGNEQFF. DNA for the CDR3: TGTGCTAGTGATACTAGCGGGGGGAATGAGCAGTTCTTC.

This chain uses TRBV19 with TRBJ1-5; 8 positions agree with TRBD1. The CDR3 length is 17 residues. Germline loops: CDR1 LNHDA, CDR2 SQIVND (reference sequence). V shed 6 bases and J 2 bases; nucleotides not matched to a gene: 12. CDR3 sequence (DNA): TGTGCCAGTAGGCCCCCCGACAGGGGTCGTGGCAATCAGCCCCAGCATTTT. Protein sequence: CASRPPDRGRGNQPQHF.

The CDR3 sequence: CASAPPSLRQGRTEAFF. The CDR3 nucleotides are TGTGCCAGCGCCCCCCCCTCGCTCAGACAGGGGCGGACTGAAGCTTTCTTT. The V and J genes are TRBV28 and TRBJ1-1, with 8 bases fitting TRBD1. Germline CDR1 is MDHEN and CDR2 is SYDVKM. The CDR3 sequence is 17 residues long. The V segment lost 8 bases and the J segment 5 bases; nucleotides outside the gene matches: 19. The full variable domain, its missing parts supplied by reference TRBV28 and TRBJ1-1, is DVKVTQSSRYLVKRTGEKVFLECVQDMDHENMFWYRQDPGLGLRLIYFSYDVKMKEKGDIPEGYSVSREKKERFSLILESASTNQTSMYLCASAPPSLRQGRTEAFFGQGTRLTVV.

The V and J genes are TRBV7-6 and TRBJ2-5, with D hard to call. The V end was cut by 1 base, the J end by 5 bases, with 8 bases between. The CDR3 is 13 residues long. The germline V gene has CDR1 SGHVS and CDR2 FNYEAQ. The CDR3 is CASSLEAYETQYF. The DNA of the CDR3 is TGTGCCAGCAGCTTAGAAGCTTACGAGACCCAGTACTTC.

This chain connects TRBV4-1 to TRBJ2-1, with 12 bases identical to TRBD2. J gave up 4 bases and V 1 base, and 8 bases lay outside the gene matches. CDR1 is MGHRA, CDR2 YSYEKL, per germline. The CDR3 is 18 residues long. For the CDR3, the DNA is TGCGCCAGCAGCCAAGTGGTTACTAGCGGGGGGATTTACAATGAGCAGTTCTTC. Its protein is CASSQVVTSGGIYNEQFF.

This clone was observed once. The V gene is TRBV15, the J gene TRBJ1-5; TRBD1 matches 8 bases. With 2 bases clipped from V and 6 bases from J, the junction kept 6 bases outside the gene matches. The germline V gene has CDR1 LNHNV and CDR2 YYDKDF (reference sequence). CDR3 length equals 15 residues. CDR3 residues: CATSRKTGAGQPQHF. CDR3 DNA sequence: TGTGCCACCAGCAGAAAGACAGGGGCTGGTCAGCCCCAGCATTTT.

By frequency in the sample, this clone is medium-sized (0.01 to 0.1%). The rearrangement links TRBV6-1 to TRBJ2-7; 10 nucleotides agree with TRBD1. The CDR3 runs 13 residues. V shed 11 bases, J shed 7 bases, and the junction held 11 bases outside the gene matches. Germline values: CDR1 MNHNS, CDR2 SASEGT. The CDR3 protein is CAGGTGDLGEQYF. CDR3 sequence (DNA): TGTGCCGGGGGGACAGGGGATCTGGGTGAGCAGTACTTC.

V gene TRBV4-1 combines with J gene TRBJ2-1; 9 bases are shared with TRBD2. The CDR3 contains 14 residues. The trim removed 2 bases at V and 7 bases at J, leaving 3 bases unmatched. Germline lookup yields CDR1 MGHRA and CDR2 YSYEKL. The CDR3 bases are TGCGCCAGCAGCCAACTAGCGGGAACTAATGAGCAGTTCTTC. Its protein product is CASSQLAGTNEQFF.

The V gene is TRBV28, the J gene TRBJ2-7; D uncertain. The CDR3 extends over 16 amino acids. The V end was cut by 2 bases, the J end by 4 bases, with 18 bases between. Germline V lookup: CDR1 MDHEN, CDR2 SYDVKM. CDR3 in DNA: TGTGCCAGCAGTTTAGGGCCCAGCACCCCACTTTACGAGCAGTACTTC. Amino acids: CASSLGPSTPLYEQYF. Together with reference TRBV28 and TRBJ2-7, the CDR3 gives the full variable domain: DVKVTQSSRYLVKRTGEKVFLECVQDMDHENMFWYRQDPGLGLRLIYFSYDVKMKEKGDIPEGYSVSREKKERFSLILESASTNQTSMYLCASSLGPSTPLYEQYFGPGTRLTVT.

V usage is TRBV7-2 and J usage is TRBJ2-4, with D perhaps matching TRBD2 (6 bases). V shed 7 bases and J shed 0 bases, with 10 bases lying between them. Germline V gene data show CDR1 as SGHTA and CDR2 as FQGNSA. This CDR3 has 14 amino acids. The CDR3 DNA is TGTGCCAGCACCTCGGGACTAGCCAAAAACATTCAGTACTTC. Residues: CASTSGLAKNIQYF. The variable domain in full, with the rest retrieved from reference TRBV7-2 and TRBJ2-4, is GAGVSQSPSNKVTEKGKDVELRCDPISGHTALYWYRQSLGQGLEFLIYFQGNSAPDKSGLPSDRFSAERTGGSVSTLTIQRTQQEDSAVYLCASTSGLAKNIQYFGAGTRLSVL.

This clone was seen just once. The rearrangement uses TRBV19 and TRBJ1-1; 7 positions match TRBD1. The germline gives CDR1 LNHDA, CDR2 SQIVND (reference sequence). There are 14 residues in the CDR3. V shed 8 bases, J shed 2 bases, and the junction held 8 bases outside the gene matches. In nucleotides, the CDR3 is TGTGCCAGTTCAAAACAGGGGACCAACACTGAAGCTTTCTTT. Protein: CASSKQGTNTEAFF.

The rearrangement joins TRBV29-1 to TRBJ2-3; 8 bases align to TRBD2. After removal of 3 bases from V and 2 bases from J, the junction contained 4 bases not matched to a gene. The CDR3 totals 14 residues. Germline V CDR1 and CDR2: SQVTM, ANQGSEA. The CDR3 loop reads CSVERGDNTDTQYF. The CDR3 DNA is TGCAGCGTTGAGCGGGGGGACAACACAGATACGCAGTATTTT.

This clone was picked up one time. The chain joins TRBV10-1 to TRBJ2-3; D possibly corresponds to TRBD1 (5 bases). The germline V gene has CDR1 WNHNN and CDR2 SYGVQD (reference sequence). Trimming left V 8 bases short and J 2 bases short, with 11 bases between. CDR3 length equals 13 residues. The chain's CDR3 is CASGEGATDTQYF. In DNA, the CDR3 is TGCGCCAGCGGAGAAGGGGCCACAGATACGCAGTATTTT.

The chain carries TRBV5-6 and TRBJ2-4; D is uncertain. In germline, CDR1 is SGHDT, CDR2 YYEEEE. The CDR3 loop spans 14 amino acids. With 4 bases removed from V and 0 bases from J, the gap between germline ends came to 8 bases. CDR3 coding DNA: TGTGCCAGCAGCGTTAAACTAGCCAAAAACATTCAGTACTTC. Protein sequence: CASSVKLAKNIQYF.

This chain joins TRBV5-1 and TRBJ2-7; possibly TRBD1 for D (7 bases). V lost 4 bases to trimming and J lost 8 bases, with 22 bases between them. CDR3 length: 15 amino acids. The germline V gene has CDR1 SGHRS and CDR2 YFSETQ. The CDR3 region is CASSPEGQGVSKQYF. The CDR3 DNA follows: TGCGCCAGCAGCCCGGAGGGGCAGGGGGTGAGCAAGCAGTACTTC.

This chain uses TRBV19 with TRBJ2-3; tentative D call: TRBD1 (5 bases). The germline V gene encodes CDR1 LNHDA and CDR2 SQIVND (reference sequence). This CDR3 contains 10 residues. Trimming shortened V by 8 bases and J by 11 bases, and 11 bases separated the two germline ends. In DNA form, the CDR3 reads TGTGCCAGTCGAGGCAGGGTGCAGTATTTT. Its protein product is CASRGRVQYF.